This TCR beta chain was identified during a study of blood T cells in healthy people across ages. Across the whole study: Template switching retrieved approximately one barcoded beta molecule for each two T cells.

A second PCR, run for 7 to 11 cycles, used a sample-barcoded 5' primer plus a J-beta primer mix. Each sample provided no less than 2.5 million CDR3-containing paired-end reads. TCRdb re-called the 5' RACE reads with MiXCR, one entry per CDR3 protein. The sample consists of 700,000 or so distinct CDR3 sequences, less than 45% of them appearing once. General study findings and limits: Per-million-T-cell TCR beta diversity fell roughly linearly with age.

The V gene lost 0 bases and the J gene lost 6 bases, with 17 bases spanning the gap. Germline V gene data show CDR1 as SGHTA and CDR2 as FQGNSA. The length of the CDR3 is 17 residues. Researchers isolated at least 7 million PBMCs per sample. Comments on this clonotype: No antigen is known for it.

V is TRBV7-2 and J is TRBJ2-2, with TRBD1 as a possible D gene (5 bases). Sequenced material: blood. The sequence derives from an elderly man in good health. CDR3 in amino acids: CASSLAIRAGSAGELFF. The DNA for the CDR3 is TGTGCCAGCAGCTTAGCCATTCGGGCAGGGTCGGCCGGGGAGCTGTTTTTT.